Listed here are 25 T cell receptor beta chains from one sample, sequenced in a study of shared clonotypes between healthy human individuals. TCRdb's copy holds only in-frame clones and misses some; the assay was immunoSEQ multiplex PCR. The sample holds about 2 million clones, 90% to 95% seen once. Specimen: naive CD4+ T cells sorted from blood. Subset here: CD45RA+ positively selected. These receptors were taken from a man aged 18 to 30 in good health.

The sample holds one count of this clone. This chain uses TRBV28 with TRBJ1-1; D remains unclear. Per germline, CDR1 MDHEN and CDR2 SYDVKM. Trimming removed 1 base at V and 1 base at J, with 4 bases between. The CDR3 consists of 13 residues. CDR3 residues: CASSLSWNTEAFF. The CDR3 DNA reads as TGTGCCAGCAGTTTATCGTGGAACACTGAAGCTTTCTTT. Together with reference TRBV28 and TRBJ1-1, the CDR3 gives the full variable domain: DVKVTQSSRYLVKRTGEKVFLECVQDMDHENMFWYRQDPGLGLRLIYFSYDVKMKEKGDIPEGYSVSREKKERFSLILESASTNQTSMYLCASSLSWNTEAFFGQGTRLTVV.

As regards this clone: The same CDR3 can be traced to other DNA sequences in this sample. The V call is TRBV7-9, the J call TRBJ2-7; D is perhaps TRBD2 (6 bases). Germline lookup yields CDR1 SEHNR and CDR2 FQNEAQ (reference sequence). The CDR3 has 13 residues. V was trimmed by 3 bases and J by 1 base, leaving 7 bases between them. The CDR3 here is CASSLSGSYEQYF. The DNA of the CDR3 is TGTGCCAGCAGCTTGAGCGGGTCCTACGAGCAGTACTTC.

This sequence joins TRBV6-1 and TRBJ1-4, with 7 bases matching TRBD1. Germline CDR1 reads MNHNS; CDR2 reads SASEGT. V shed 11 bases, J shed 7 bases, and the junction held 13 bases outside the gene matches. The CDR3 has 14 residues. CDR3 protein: CALGRGLRGEKLFF. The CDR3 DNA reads TGTGCCCTAGGGAGGGGGCTTCGAGGTGAAAAACTGTTTTTT.

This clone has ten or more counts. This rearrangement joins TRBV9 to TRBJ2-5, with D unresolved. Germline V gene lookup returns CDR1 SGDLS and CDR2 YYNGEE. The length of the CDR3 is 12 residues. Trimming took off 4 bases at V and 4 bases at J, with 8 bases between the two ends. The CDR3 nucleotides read TGTGCCAGCAGCTCCCTCGGAGAGACCCAGTACTTC. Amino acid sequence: CASSSLGETQYF.

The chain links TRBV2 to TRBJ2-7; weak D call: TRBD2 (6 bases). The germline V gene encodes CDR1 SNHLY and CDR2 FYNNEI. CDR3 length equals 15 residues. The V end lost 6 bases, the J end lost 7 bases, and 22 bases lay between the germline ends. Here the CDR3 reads CASRGLSGKGSEQYF. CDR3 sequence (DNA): TGTGCCAGCAGGGGACTCTCCGGAAAAGGGTCGGAGCAGTACTTC.

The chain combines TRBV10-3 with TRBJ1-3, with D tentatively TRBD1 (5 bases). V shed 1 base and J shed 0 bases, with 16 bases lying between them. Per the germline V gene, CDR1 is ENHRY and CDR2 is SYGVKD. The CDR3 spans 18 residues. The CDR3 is CAISEWGGSMSSGNTIYF. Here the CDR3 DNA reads TGTGCCATCAGTGAGTGGGGCGGGTCCATGAGCTCTGGAAACACCATATATTTT.

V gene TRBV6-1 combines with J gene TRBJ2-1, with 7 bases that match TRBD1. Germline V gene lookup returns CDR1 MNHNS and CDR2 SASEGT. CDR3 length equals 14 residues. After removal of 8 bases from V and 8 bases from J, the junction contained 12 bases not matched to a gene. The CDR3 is CASAPQGLMDEQFF. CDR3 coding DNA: TGTGCCAGCGCACCACAGGGGCTTATGGATGAGCAGTTCTTC.

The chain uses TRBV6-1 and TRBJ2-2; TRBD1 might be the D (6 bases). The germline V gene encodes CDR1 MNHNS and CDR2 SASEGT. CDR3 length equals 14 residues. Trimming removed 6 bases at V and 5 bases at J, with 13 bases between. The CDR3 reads CASRGAGETGELFF. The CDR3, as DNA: TGTGCCAGCAGGGGGGCAGGCGAGACCGGGGAGCTGTTTTTT.

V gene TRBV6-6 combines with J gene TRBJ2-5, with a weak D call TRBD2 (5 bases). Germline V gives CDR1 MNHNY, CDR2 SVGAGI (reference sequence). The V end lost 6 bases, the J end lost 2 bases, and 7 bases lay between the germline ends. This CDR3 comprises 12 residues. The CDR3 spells CASSSGQETQYF. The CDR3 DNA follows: TGTGCCAGCAGCTCGGGACAAGAGACCCAGTACTTC.

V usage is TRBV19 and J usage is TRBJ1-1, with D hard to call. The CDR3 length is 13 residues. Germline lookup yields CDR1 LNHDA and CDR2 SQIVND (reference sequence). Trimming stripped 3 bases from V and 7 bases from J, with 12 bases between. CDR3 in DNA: TGTGCCAGTAGTATTTCCCTATGGCTTGAAGCTTTCTTT. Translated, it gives CASSISLWLEAFF. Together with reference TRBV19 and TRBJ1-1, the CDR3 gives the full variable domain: DGGITQSPKYLFRKEGQNVTLSCEQNLNHDAMYWYRQDPGQGLRLIYYSQIVNDFQKGDIAEGYSVSREKKESFPLTVTSAQKNPTAFYLCASSISLWLEAFFGQGTRLTVV.

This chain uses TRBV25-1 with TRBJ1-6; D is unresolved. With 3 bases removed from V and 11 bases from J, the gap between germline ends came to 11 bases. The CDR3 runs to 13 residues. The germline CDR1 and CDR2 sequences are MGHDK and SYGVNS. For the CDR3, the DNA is TGTGCCAGCAGTGATGTGGGCTCGGCACCCCTCCACTTT. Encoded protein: CASSDVGSAPLHF.

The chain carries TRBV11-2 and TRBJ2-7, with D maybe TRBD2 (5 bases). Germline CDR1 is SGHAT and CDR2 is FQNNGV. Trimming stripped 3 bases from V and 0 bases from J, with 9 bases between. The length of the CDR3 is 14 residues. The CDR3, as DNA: TGTGCCAGCAGCTTTAGTAGCGCCTCCTACGAGCAGTACTTC. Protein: CASSFSSASYEQYF.

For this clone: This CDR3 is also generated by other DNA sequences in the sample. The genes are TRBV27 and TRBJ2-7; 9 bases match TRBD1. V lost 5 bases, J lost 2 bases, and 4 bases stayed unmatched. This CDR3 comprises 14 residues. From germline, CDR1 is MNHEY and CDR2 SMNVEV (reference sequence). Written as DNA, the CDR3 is TGTGCCAGCAGTCGGACAGGGGAGGCCTACGAGCAGTACTTC. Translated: CASSRTGEAYEQYF.

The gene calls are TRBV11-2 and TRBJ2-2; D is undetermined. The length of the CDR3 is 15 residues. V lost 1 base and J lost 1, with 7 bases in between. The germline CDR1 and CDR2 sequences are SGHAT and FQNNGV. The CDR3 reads CASSLGVRNTGELFF. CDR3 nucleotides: TGTGCCAGCAGCTTAGGAGTGAGGAACACCGGGGAGCTGTTTTTT.

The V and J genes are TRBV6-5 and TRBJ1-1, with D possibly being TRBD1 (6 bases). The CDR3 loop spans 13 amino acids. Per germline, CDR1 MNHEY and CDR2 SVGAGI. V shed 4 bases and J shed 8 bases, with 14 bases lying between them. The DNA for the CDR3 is TGTGCCAGCAGTTCCTCTACTGGACAGGAAGCTTTCTTT. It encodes CASSSSTGQEAFF.

The CDR3 here is CSAKRRSEQFF. As DNA, the CDR3 is TGCAGTGCTAAGCGTCGTTCTGAGCAGTTCTTC. This rearrangement joins TRBV20-1 to TRBJ2-1; D ambiguous. The CDR3 extends over 11 amino acids. Germline CDR1 reads DFQATT; CDR2 reads SNEGSKA (reference sequence). Trimming left V 4 bases short and J 9 bases short, with 10 bases between.

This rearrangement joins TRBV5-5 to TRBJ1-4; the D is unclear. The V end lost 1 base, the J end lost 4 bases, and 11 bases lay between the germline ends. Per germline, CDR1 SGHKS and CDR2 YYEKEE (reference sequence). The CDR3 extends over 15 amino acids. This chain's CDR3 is CASSLLPFFNEKLFF. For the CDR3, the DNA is TGTGCCAGCAGCTTGTTACCATTCTTTAATGAAAAACTGTTTTTT.

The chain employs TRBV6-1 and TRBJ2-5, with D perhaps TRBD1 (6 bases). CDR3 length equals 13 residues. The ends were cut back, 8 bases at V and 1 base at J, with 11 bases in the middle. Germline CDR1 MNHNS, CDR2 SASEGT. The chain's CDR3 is CASQTGFQETQYF. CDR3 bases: TGTGCCAGCCAGACAGGCTTCCAAGAGACCCAGTACTTC.

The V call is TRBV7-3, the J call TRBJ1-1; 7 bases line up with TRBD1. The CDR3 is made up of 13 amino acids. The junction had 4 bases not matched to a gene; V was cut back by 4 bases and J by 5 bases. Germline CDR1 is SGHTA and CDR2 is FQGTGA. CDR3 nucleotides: TGTGCCAGCAGCTCGGGACAGCGGACTGAAGCTTTCTTT. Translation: CASSSGQRTEAFF.

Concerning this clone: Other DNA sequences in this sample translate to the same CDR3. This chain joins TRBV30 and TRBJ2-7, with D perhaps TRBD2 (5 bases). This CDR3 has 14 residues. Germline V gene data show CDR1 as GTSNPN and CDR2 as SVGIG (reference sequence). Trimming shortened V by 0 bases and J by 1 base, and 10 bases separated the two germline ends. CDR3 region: CAWSVGGVSYEQYF. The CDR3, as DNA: TGTGCCTGGAGTGTAGGAGGCGTTTCCTACGAGCAGTACTTC. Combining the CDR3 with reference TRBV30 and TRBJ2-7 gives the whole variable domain SQTIHQWPATLVQPVGSPLSLECTVEGTSNPNLYWYRQAAGRGLQLLFYSVGIGQISSEVPQNLSASRPQDRQFILSSKKLLLSDSGFYLCAWSVGGVSYEQYFGPGTRLTVT.

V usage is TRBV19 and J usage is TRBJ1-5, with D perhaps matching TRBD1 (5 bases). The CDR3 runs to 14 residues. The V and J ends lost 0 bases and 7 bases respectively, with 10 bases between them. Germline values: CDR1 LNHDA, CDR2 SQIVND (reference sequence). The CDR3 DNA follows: TGTGCCAGTAGTATAGAGGGGGAAGGACAGCCCCAGCATTTT. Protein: CASSIEGEGQPQHF.

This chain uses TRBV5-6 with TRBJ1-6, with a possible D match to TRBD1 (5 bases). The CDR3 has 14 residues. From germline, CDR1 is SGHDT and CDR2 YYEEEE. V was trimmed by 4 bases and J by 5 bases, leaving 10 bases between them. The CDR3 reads CASSVRGHNSPLHF. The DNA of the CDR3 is TGTGCCAGCAGCGTCCGGGGCCATAATTCACCCCTCCACTTT.

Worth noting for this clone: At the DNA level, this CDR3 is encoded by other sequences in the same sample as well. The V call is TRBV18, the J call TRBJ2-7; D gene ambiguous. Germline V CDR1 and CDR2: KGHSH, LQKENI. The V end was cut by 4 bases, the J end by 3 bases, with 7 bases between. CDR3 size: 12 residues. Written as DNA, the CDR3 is TGTGCCAGCTCACGAACCAGCTACGAGCAGTACTTC. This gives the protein CASSRTSYEQYF.

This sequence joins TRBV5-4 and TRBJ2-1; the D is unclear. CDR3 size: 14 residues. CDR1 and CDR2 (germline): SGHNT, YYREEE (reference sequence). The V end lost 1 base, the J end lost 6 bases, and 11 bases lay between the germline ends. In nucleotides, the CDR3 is TGTGCCAGCAGCTTGTTAGGACCGGCCAATGAGCAGTTCTTC. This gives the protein CASSLLGPANEQFF.

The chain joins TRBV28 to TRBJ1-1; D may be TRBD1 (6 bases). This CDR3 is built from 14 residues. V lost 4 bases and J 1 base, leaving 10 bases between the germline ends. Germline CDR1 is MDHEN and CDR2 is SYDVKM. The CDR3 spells CASSSGHANTEAFF. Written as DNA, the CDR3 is TGTGCCAGCAGTTCGGGACATGCGAACACTGAAGCTTTCTTT.